A selection of T cell receptor beta chains follows, all from one sample in a study of shared clonotypes between healthy human individuals. Sequencing used immunoSEQ multiplex PCR; TCRdb keeps in-frame clones, though not all of them. The table shows roughly 2.5 million clones, with around 94% occurring only once. What was sequenced was naive CD4+ T cells sorted from blood. These receptors all stem from a man younger than 35 in good health. Both conserved end residues are part of each CDR3. The D gene is left open where the match is weak. Rows give clone size only sometimes, using once, few, many, or a class for an expanded clone.

CDR3	DNA	size	D	length	V	J
CASSRGRDTQYF	TGCGCCAGCAGCCGCGGACGAGATACGCAGTATTTT	-	-	12	TRBV5-1	TRBJ2-3
CASSPRATGTANTEAFF	TGTGCCAGCTCACCTCGAGCTACCGGGACAGCTAACACTGAAGCTTTCTTT	-	TRBD1	17	TRBV18	TRBJ1-1
CASSFSGTGGYTEAFF	TGTGCCAGCAGTTTTTCCGGGACAGGGGGCTACACTGAAGCTTTCTTT	-	TRBD1	16	TRBV27	TRBJ1-1
CASSLERPPYNEQFF	TGCGCCAGCAGCTTAGAGCGACCGCCATACAATGAGCAGTTCTTC	-	-	15	TRBV5-1	TRBJ2-1
CAISESRGSMETQYF	TGTGCCATCAGTGAGTCGAGGGGGAGCATGGAGACCCAGTACTTC	-	-	15	TRBV10-3	TRBJ2-5
CAWSVQGGEQYF	TGTGCCTGGAGTGTACAAGGAGGCGAGCAGTACTTC	-	-	12	TRBV30	TRBJ2-7
CASSPFSNEQFF	TGTGCCAGCTCACCCTTCAGCAATGAGCAGTTCTTC	-	-	12	TRBV18	TRBJ2-1
CASRDSTVNTEAFF	TGTGCCAGTAGGGATTCAACAGTGAACACTGAAGCTTTCTTT	-	-	14	TRBV19	TRBJ1-1
CASSLRRGGGTGELFF	TGTGCCAGCAGCCTCCGCCGTGGCGGTGGCACCGGGGAGCTGTTTTTT	-	-	16	TRBV5-4	TRBJ2-2
CASSWGTTNTEAFF	TGTGCCAGCAGCTGGGGGACTACGAACACTGAAGCTTTCTTT	-	-	14	TRBV5-4	TRBJ1-1
CASSLGRSRQGLYNEQFF	TGTGCCAGCAGCTTAGGGCGCTCCCGGCAGGGACTGTACAATGAGCAGTTCTTC	-	-	18	TRBV7-8	TRBJ2-1
CASSFRPSGREAKNIQYF	TGTGCCAGCAGCTTCAGGCCTAGCGGGAGGGAAGCCAAAAACATTCAGTACTTC	-	TRBD2	18	TRBV7-2	TRBJ2-4
CASRPGQGVLGTQYF	TGTGCCAGCCGGCCAGGACAGGGGGTTTTAGGGACCCAGTACTTC	-	TRBD1	15	TRBV6-5	TRBJ2-5
CASSLVPGDDTGELFF	TGCGCCAGCAGCTTGGTGCCTGGGGACGACACCGGGGAGCTGTTTTTT	-	-	16	TRBV5-1	TRBJ2-2
CASSVHGGETQYF	TGTGCCAGCAGTGTCCACGGGGGAGAGACCCAGTACTTC	-	-	13	TRBV28	TRBJ2-5
CATVGQVPNTEAFF	TGTGCCACCGTGGGACAGGTCCCCAACACTGAAGCTTTCTTT	-	-	14	TRBV21-1	TRBJ1-1
CASSESGAALEYNEQFF	TGTGCCAGCTCCGAAAGCGGGGCCGCCTTAGAGTACAATGAGCAGTTCTTC	once	TRBD2	17	TRBV18	TRBJ2-1
CASSPRVEPANSPLHF	TGTGCCAGCAGTCCCCGAGTCGAGCCAGCTAATTCACCCCTCCACTTT	-	-	16	TRBV27	TRBJ1-6
CASSPLAGARVRDTQYF	TGCGCCAGCAGCCCCTTAGCGGGGGCCCGGGTGAGAGATACGCAGTATTTT	-	TRBD2	17	TRBV5-1	TRBJ2-3
CAWSVSRNQPQHF	TGTGCCTGGAGTGTATCTAGGAATCAGCCCCAGCATTTT	-	-	13	TRBV30	TRBJ1-5
CASSVPGGGNYGYTF	TGTGCCAGCAGCGTGCCCGGGGGAGGAAACTATGGCTACACCTTC	-	-	15	TRBV28	TRBJ1-2
CASSLSATSARPTDTQYF	TGTGCCAGCAGTTTATCGGCGACTAGCGCCCGGCCCACAGATACGCAGTATTTT	-	TRBD2	18	TRBV27	TRBJ2-3
CASSPGSPYEQYF	TGTGCCAGCAGTCCAGGGAGCCCCTACGAGCAGTACTTC	-	-	13	TRBV6-6	TRBJ2-7
CASSPGANSPLHF	TGCGCCAGCAGCCCGGGGGCGAATTCACCCCTCCACTTT	-	-	13	TRBV10-1	TRBJ1-6
CASSPQLQGSTDTQYF	TGTGCCAGCTCACCCCAATTACAGGGAAGCACAGATACGCAGTATTTT	-	-	16	TRBV18	TRBJ2-3
CASSLGSGPDTQYF	TGTGCCAGCAGCTTAGGTAGCGGCCCAGATACGCAGTATTTT	-	-	14	TRBV11-2	TRBJ2-3
CASSIGANTEAFF	TGTGCCAGCAGCATTGGGGCAAACACTGAAGCTTTCTTT	-	-	13	TRBV7-9	TRBJ1-1
CASSQIGHNQPQHF	TGCGCCAGCAGCCAAATTGGTCACAATCAGCCCCAGCATTTT	-	-	14	TRBV4-1	TRBJ1-5
CASSLAVRNTEAFF	TGTGCCAGCAGCTTGGCCGTACGGAACACTGAAGCTTTCTTT	few	-	14	TRBV5-4	TRBJ1-1
CASSETGTGRSTDTQYF	TGTGCCAGCAGTGAAACCGGGACAGGGCGGAGCACAGATACGCAGTATTTT	-	TRBD1	17	TRBV2	TRBJ2-3
CASSLAAFNYGYTF	TGCGCCAGCAGCTTGGCCGCTTTTAACTATGGCTACACCTTC	once	-	14	TRBV5-1	TRBJ1-2
CASSSKPGTYGYTF	TGTGCCAGCTCATCTAAACCAGGGACCTATGGCTACACCTTC	-	-	14	TRBV18	TRBJ1-2
CASSLDQGLGELFF	TGTGCCAGCAGCTTAGATCAGGGCCTCGGGGAGCTGTTTTTT	-	-	14	TRBV11-2	TRBJ2-2
CSAPHKLEAFF	TGCAGTGCCCCCCATAAGCTTGAAGCTTTCTTT	-	-	11	TRBV20-1	TRBJ1-1
CASSPIGAGGNTEAFF	TGTGCCAGCAGTCCCATAGGGGCAGGGGGCAACACTGAAGCTTTCTTT	-	TRBD1	16	TRBV27	TRBJ1-1
CASSQEPPAAGGPNEQFF	TGTGCCAGCAGCCAAGAGCCCCCCGCGGCGGGGGGGCCCAATGAGCAGTTCTTC	-	TRBD2	18	TRBV4-2	TRBJ2-1
CASSRRGLAGQETQYF	TGTGCCAGCAGCCGAAGGGGACTAGCGGGCCAAGAGACCCAGTACTTC	-	TRBD2	16	TRBV5-6	TRBJ2-5
CASSIRGSPLHF	TGTGCCAGTAGTATTCGAGGTTCACCCCTCCACTTT	-	-	12	TRBV19	TRBJ1-6
CASRHPSYNSPLHF	TGTGCCAGTCGACACCCCTCCTATAATTCACCCCTCCACTTT	-	-	14	TRBV19	TRBJ1-6
CASSLSVGTGTGELFF	TGCGCCAGCAGCTTGTCAGTAGGAACTGGCACCGGGGAGCTGTTTTTT	-	-	16	TRBV5-1	TRBJ2-2
CAWRSLGAGGVGRTF	TGTGCCTGGAGGTCTCTCGGGGCCGGGGGCGTCGGTCGCACCTTC	-	-	15	TRBV30	TRBJ1-2
CSVLGGWTEAFF	TGCAGCGTTCTCGGGGGTTGGACTGAAGCTTTCTTT	-	-	12	TRBV29-1	TRBJ1-1
CACSSQPGNTIYF	TGTGCCTGCTCCTCACAGCCTGGAAACACCATATATTTT	-	-	13	TRBV30	TRBJ1-3
CASSYGAGPYEQYF	TGTGCCAGCAGTTATGGTGCAGGGCCCTACGAGCAGTACTTC	-	-	14	TRBV6-6	TRBJ2-7
CASSPPSTSGLTLTSGANVLTF	TGTGCCAGCTCACCCCCCTCTACTAGCGGGCTTACCCTAACCTCTGGGGCCAACGTCCTGACTTTC	-	TRBD2	22	TRBV18	TRBJ2-6
CSASIQAQYF	TGCAGTGCTTCGATTCAGGCCCAGTACTTC	-	-	10	TRBV20-1	TRBJ2-5
CASSLADRAGSPLHF	TGTGCCAGCAGCTTGGCCGACAGGGCGGGATCACCCCTCCACTTT	-	TRBD1	15	TRBV5-6	TRBJ1-6
CASSLVLTASTDTQYF	TGTGCCAGCTCACTAGTCCTGACAGCTAGCACAGATACGCAGTATTTT	-	-	16	TRBV18	TRBJ2-3
CASSGSGGARNTQYF	TGCGCCAGCAGTGGGAGCGGGGGGGCCAGAAATACGCAGTATTTT	-	TRBD2	15	TRBV10-2	TRBJ2-3